The present entry profiles one T cell receptor beta chain with its context. The data are from a study of T cells in Graves' hyperthyroidism and ophthalmopathy. The investigators amplified TCR beta CDR3 regions from RNA transcripts. First-round RT-PCR with HTBI primers amplified the TCR CDR3 region. TCRdb used MiXCR to reprocess the multiplex PCR reads, holding one entry per CDR3 protein. The sample lists more than 350,000 distinct CDR3 sequences, 14% occurring once. Germline CDR1 reads SNHLY; CDR2 reads FYNNEI. The CDR3 has 12 amino acids. J was trimmed by 6 bases and V by 8 bases; bases with no gene match: 6.

This rearrangement joins TRBV2 to TRBJ1-2; 7 bases align to TRBD1. The sequence came from a woman younger than 45 with Graves' ophthalmopathy. Material for sequencing was blood. The CDR3: CASPTGMDGYTF. The CDR3 DNA reads TGTGCCAGCCCGACAGGGATGGATGGCTACACCTTC.